These 9 T cell receptor beta chains originate from one sample sequenced in a study of T cell responses to AZD1222 COVID-19 vaccine. The assay was immunoSEQ multiplex PCR, and TCRdb's table has in-frame clones only and misses some. In the table there are 130,000 to 150,000 clones, around 90% of which are singletons. This specimen was peripheral blood, taken on day 0 of AZD1222 vaccination. The origin of the receptors is an adult in good health.

The V call is TRBV5-1, the J call TRBJ2-2; the match to TRBD1 covers 8 bases. The ends lost 5 bases at V and 1 base at J; junction bases unmatched: 7. Germline V gives CDR1 SGHRS, CDR2 YFSETQ. This CDR3 contains 16 residues. The CDR3 region is CASRPGQVGNTGELFF. DNA of the CDR3: TGCGCCAGCAGGCCGGGACAGGTCGGGAACACCGGGGAGCTGTTTTTT.

J is TRBJ1-6 and V is TRBV30; TRBD1 might be the D (6 bases). Germline CDR1 and CDR2: GTSNPN and SVGIG (reference sequence). CDR3 length equals 16 residues. V was trimmed by 2 bases and J by 2 bases, leaving 13 bases between them. The CDR3 loop is CAWSSRQATYNSPLHF. The CDR3, as DNA: TGTGCCTGGAGTTCGAGACAGGCAACCTATAATTCACCCCTCCACTTT.

This clone has only a few counts. V gene TRBV5-4 combines with J gene TRBJ1-5; no clear D. Trimming stripped 2 bases from V and 6 bases from J, with 9 bases between. CDR3 size: 13 residues. The V gene's germline CDR1 is SGHNT and CDR2 YYREEE (reference sequence). The CDR3 DNA follows: TGTGCCAGCAGCTTAATGGGCGGTCAGCCCCAGCATTTT. Amino acids: CASSLMGGQPQHF. The entire variable domain, with the rest obtained from reference TRBV5-4 and TRBJ1-5, is as follows: ETGVTQSPTHLIKTRGQQVTLRCSSQSGHNTVSWYQQALGQGPQFIFQYYREEENGRGNFPPRFSGLQFPNYSSELNVNALELDDSALYLCASSLMGGQPQHFGDGTRLSIL.

The chain carries TRBV6-1 and TRBJ1-5, with D maybe TRBD1 (5 bases). The germline V gene encodes CDR1 MNHNS and CDR2 SASEGT. The CDR3 is made up of 15 amino acids. V lost 0 bases to trimming and J lost 5 bases, with 11 bases between them. The CDR3 DNA reads TGTGCCAGCAGTGAAGCGAACAGGCCTCATCAGCCCCAGCATTTT. It is translated as CASSEANRPHQPQHF.

The chain joins TRBV7-8 to TRBJ1-6, with D maybe TRBD1 (6 bases). Germline CDR1 SGHVS, CDR2 FQNEAQ. The ends were cut back, 3 bases at V and 6 bases at J, with 18 bases in the middle. The length of the CDR3 is 17 residues. The CDR3 loop reads CASSFFKPGARNSPLHF. The CDR3 DNA reads TGTGCCAGCAGCTTCTTCAAGCCGGGGGCGCGTAATTCACCCCTCCACTTT.

The chain links TRBV9 to TRBJ2-7; 8 bases align to TRBD1. The CDR3 runs 14 residues. V was pared by 0 bases and J by 5 bases, with 4 bases of the junction left unmatched. CDR1 and CDR2 (germline): SGDLS, YYNGEE. In nucleotides, the CDR3 is TGTGCCAGCAGCGTAGGGCCACAGGGGGACGAGCAGTACTTC. Its protein product is CASSVGPQGDEQYF.

The rearrangement joins TRBV20-1 to TRBJ1-1, with D possibly matching TRBD1 (5 bases). CDR1 is DFQATT and CDR2 is SNEGSKA in the germline V gene (reference sequence). The CDR3 is 11 amino acids. The CDR3 spells CSGHSNTEAFF. CDR3 coding DNA: TGCAGCGGACACTCGAACACTGAAGCTTTCTTT.

V is TRBV25-1 and J is TRBJ1-2; 9 bases agree with TRBD1. Losses at the gene ends were 2 bases for V and 9 bases for J; bases not matched to a gene: 16. Germline V CDR1 and CDR2: MGHDK, SYGVNS. This CDR3 spans 17 amino acids. In DNA, the CDR3 is TGTGCCAGCAGTGAAATCGGGACAGGGCTCTCTTTGGGAAGCTACACCTTC. Protein sequence: CASSEIGTGLSLGSYTF.

The CDR3 spells CASSPPYEQYF. The CDR3 coding sequence is TGTGCCAGCAGCCCACCTTACGAGCAGTACTTC. The chain is built from TRBV28 and TRBJ2-7; D is unresolved. V lost 6 bases to trimming and J lost 4 bases, with 7 bases between them. This CDR3 contains 11 residues. Germline V gene sequence: CDR1 MDHEN, CDR2 SYDVKM.